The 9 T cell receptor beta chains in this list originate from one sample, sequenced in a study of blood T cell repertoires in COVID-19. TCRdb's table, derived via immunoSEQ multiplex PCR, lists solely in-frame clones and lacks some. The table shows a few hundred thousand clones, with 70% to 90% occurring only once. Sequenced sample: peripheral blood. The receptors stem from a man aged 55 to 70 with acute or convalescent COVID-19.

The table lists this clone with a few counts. The CDR3 DNA sequence: TGTGCCAGCAGCTTAGGACGCCTAGGGAACACCGGGGAGCTGTTTTTT. This encodes CASSLGRLGNTGELFF. The chain carries TRBV11-2 and TRBJ2-2; D is unclear. CDR1 is SGHAT and CDR2 is FQNNGV in the germline V gene. This CDR3 has 16 amino acids. V lost 1 base and J 1 base, leaving 10 bases between the germline ends.

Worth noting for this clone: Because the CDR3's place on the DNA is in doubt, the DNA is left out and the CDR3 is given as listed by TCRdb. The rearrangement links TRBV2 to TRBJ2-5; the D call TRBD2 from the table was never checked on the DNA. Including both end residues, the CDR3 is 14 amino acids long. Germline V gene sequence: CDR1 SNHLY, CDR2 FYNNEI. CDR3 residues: CASSTSGSQETQYF.

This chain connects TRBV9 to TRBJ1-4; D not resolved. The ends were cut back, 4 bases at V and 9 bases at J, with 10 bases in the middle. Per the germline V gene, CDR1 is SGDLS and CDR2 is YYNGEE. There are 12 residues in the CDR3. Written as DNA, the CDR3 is TGTGCCAGCAGCCCCCTCGAGAAAAAACTGTTTTTT. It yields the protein CASSPLEKKLFF.

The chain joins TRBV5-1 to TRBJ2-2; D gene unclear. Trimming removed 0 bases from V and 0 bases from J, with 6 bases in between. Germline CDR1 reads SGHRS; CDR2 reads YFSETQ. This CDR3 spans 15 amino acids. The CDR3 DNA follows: TGCGCCAGCAGCTTGGTCCAGTCGAACACCGGGGAGCTGTTTTTT. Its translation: CASSLVQSNTGELFF. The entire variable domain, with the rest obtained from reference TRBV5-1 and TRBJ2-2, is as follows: KAGVTQTPRYLIKTRGQQVTLSCSPISGHRSVSWYQQTPGQGLQFLFEYFSETQRNKGNFPGRFSGRQFSNSRSEMNVSTLELGDSALYLCASSLVQSNTGELFFGEGSRLTVL.

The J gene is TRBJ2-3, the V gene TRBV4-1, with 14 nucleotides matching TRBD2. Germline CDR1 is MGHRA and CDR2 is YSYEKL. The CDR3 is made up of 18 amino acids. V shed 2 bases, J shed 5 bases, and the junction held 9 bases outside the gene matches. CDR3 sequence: CASSQQRLAGGQGDTQYF. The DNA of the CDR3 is TGCGCCAGCAGCCAACAAAGACTAGCGGGGGGGCAGGGAGATACGCAGTATTTT.

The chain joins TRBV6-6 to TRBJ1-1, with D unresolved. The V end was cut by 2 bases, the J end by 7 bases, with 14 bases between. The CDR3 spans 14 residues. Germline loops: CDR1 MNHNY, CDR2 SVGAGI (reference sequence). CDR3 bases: TGTGCCAGCAGTTACGATCAGGTCAGGATTGAAGCTTTCTTT. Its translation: CASSYDQVRIEAFF.

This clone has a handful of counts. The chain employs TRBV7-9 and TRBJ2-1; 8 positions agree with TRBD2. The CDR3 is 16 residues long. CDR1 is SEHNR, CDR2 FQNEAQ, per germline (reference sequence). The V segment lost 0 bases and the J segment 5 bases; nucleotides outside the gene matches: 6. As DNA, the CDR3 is TGTGCCAGCAGCTTAGCGGGCTCGGGGGGGCACAATGAGCAGTTCTTC. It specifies CASSLAGSGGHNEQFF.

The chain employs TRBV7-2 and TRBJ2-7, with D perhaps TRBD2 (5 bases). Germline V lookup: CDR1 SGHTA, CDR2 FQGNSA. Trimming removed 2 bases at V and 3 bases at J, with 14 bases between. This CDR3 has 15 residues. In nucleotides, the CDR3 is TGTGCCAGCAGCTTACTGGGAGAGTACAGCTACGAGCAGTACTTC. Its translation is CASSLLGEYSYEQYF.

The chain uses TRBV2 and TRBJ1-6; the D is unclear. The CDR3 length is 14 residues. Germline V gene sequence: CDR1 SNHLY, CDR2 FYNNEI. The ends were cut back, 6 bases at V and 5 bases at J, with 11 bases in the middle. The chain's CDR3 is CASSGDGDNSPLHF. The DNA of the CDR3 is TGTGCCAGCAGCGGAGACGGGGATAATTCACCCCTCCACTTT.